The 30 T cell receptor beta chains below all came from one sample that was sequenced in a study of PD-L1 blockade in urothelial cancer. Profiled with immunoSEQ multiplex PCR; TCRdb holds only in-frame clones, not every one. The table shows some 60,000 clones, with about 86% occurring only once. The material was PBMCs, obtained around atezolizumab (anti-PD-L1) treatment. The receptors were sampled from a man aged 45 to 65 with urothelial cancer.

V gene TRBV5-1 combines with J gene TRBJ1-6; 8 bases line up with TRBD1. Germline V gene data show CDR1 as SGHRS and CDR2 as YFSETQ. With V trimmed by 4 bases and J by 10 bases, 7 bases remained unmatched. CDR3 length: 14 amino acids. In nucleotides, the CDR3 is TGCGCCAGCAGCGGGGGGACAGGCTCCTCACCCCTCCACTTT. Amino acids: CASSGGTGSSPLHF.

The V gene is TRBV11-3, the J gene TRBJ2-1; 12 nucleotides match TRBD2. V lost 5 bases, J lost 8 bases, and 7 bases stayed unmatched. Germline CDR1 is SGHNT and CDR2 is YENEEA. The CDR3 has 15 residues. CDR3 in DNA: TGTGCCAGCAGCGATTCTAGCGGGAGGGCGTATGAGCAGTTCTTC. This gives the protein CASSDSSGRAYEQFF.

The gene calls are TRBV11-2 and TRBJ2-7, with D possibly TRBD2 on 6 matching bases. Germline values: CDR1 SGHAT, CDR2 FQNNGV. Between the trimmed V and J ends, which lost 5 bases and 11 bases, there was a span of 16 bases. The CDR3 consists of 12 residues. The CDR3: CASSPTSGPKYF. The CDR3 DNA is TGTGCCAGCAGCCCAACAAGCGGGCCGAAGTACTTC. The variable domain in full, completed from reference TRBV11-2 and TRBJ2-7, reads EAGVAQSPRYKIIEKRQSVAFWCNPISGHATLYWYQQILGQGPKLLIQFQNNGVVDDSQLPKDRFSAERLKGVDSTLKIQPAKLEDSAVYLCASSPTSGPKYFGPGTRLTVT.

This chain connects TRBV19 to TRBJ2-7; 7 bases match TRBD1. Germline V gene data show CDR1 as LNHDA and CDR2 as SQIVND (reference sequence). This CDR3 contains 15 residues. Germline trimming cut 3 bases from V and 3 bases from J; bases unmatched to any gene: 8. The chain's CDR3 is CASSILSTGSYEQYF. The CDR3 nucleotides read TGTGCCAGTAGTATTCTTTCGACAGGGAGCTACGAGCAGTACTTC. The whole variable domain, filled in from reference TRBV19 and TRBJ2-7, reads DGGITQSPKYLFRKEGQNVTLSCEQNLNHDAMYWYRQDPGQGLRLIYYSQIVNDFQKGDIAEGYSVSREKKESFPLTVTSAQKNPTAFYLCASSILSTGSYEQYFGPGTRLTVT.

The rearrangement links TRBV28 to TRBJ2-1; 8 bases map to TRBD2. The CDR3 extends over 14 amino acids. The germline gives CDR1 MDHEN, CDR2 SYDVKM. The junction had 2 bases not matched to a gene; V was cut back by 3 bases and J by 4 bases. Written as DNA, the CDR3 is TGTGCCAGCAGTTTGGCGGGAGGTTACAATGAGCAGTTCTTC. It codes for CASSLAGGYNEQFF.

This chain links TRBV5-1 with TRBJ2-5; 12 nucleotides line up with TRBD2. CDR1 and CDR2 (germline): SGHRS, YFSETQ. V was clipped by 4 bases and J by 4 bases; unmatched bases: 8. This CDR3 has 16 amino acids. The CDR3 DNA reads as TGCGCCAGCAGCCTCCTACTAGCGGGAGGTGCAGAGACCCAGTACTTC. Its translation is CASSLLLAGGAETQYF.

J is TRBJ2-6 and V is TRBV12-1; no check of the table's D call, TRBD1, against the DNA was made. TRBV12-1 constitutes a pseudogene. The CDR3 runs 18 residues. The CDR3 here is CASSFDGQAKAGANVLTF. CDR3 nucleotides: TGTGCCAGCAGCTTTGATGGACAGGCGAAGGCTGGGGCCAACGTCCTGACTTTC.

The genes are TRBV5-1 and TRBJ2-3; D is unclear. The CDR3 runs 14 residues. Deletions cut 0 bases from V and 3 bases from J, with 8 bases between. CDR1 SGHRS and CDR2 YFSETQ come from the germline V gene. CDR3 nucleotides: TGCGCCAGCAGCTTGGCGGCTAGAACAGATACGCAGTATTTT. Protein sequence: CASSLAARTDTQYF.

This clone was counted between two and nine times. This chain links TRBV10-3 with TRBJ1-1; 11 nucleotides match TRBD1. In germline, CDR1 is ENHRY, CDR2 SYGVKD. V lost 5 bases, J lost 6 bases, and 2 bases stayed unmatched. The CDR3 length is 13 residues. The CDR3 DNA reads TGTGCCATCAGTCCGGGACAGGGGGCTGAAGCTTTCTTT. Translating gives CAISPGQGAEAFF.

The genes are TRBV6-5 and TRBJ1-5, with 7 bases identical to TRBD1. Germline CDR1 MNHEY, CDR2 SVGAGI. The CDR3 loop spans 14 amino acids. Unmatched junction bases numbered 3, after V lost 5 bases and J lost 2 bases. The chain's CDR3 is CASSRTGGNQPQHF. The CDR3 nucleotides are TGTGCCAGCAGTAGAACAGGGGGCAATCAGCCCCAGCATTTT.

V and J are TRBV4-1 and TRBJ2-7; 12 nucleotides agree with TRBD1. The CDR3 has 16 residues. J was trimmed by 7 bases and V by 4 bases; bases with no gene match: 11. Germline V CDR1 and CDR2: MGHRA, YSYEKL. In nucleotides, the CDR3 is TGCGCCAGCAGCCGAGCCCCGGGACAGGGGGCAGATGAGCAGTACTTC. Its translation: CASSRAPGQGADEQYF.

CDR3 loop: CASRRQVSSGANVLTF. In DNA, the CDR3 is TGTGCCAGCAGGCGACAAGTTTCCTCTGGGGCCAACGTCCTGACTTTC. The chain carries TRBV2 and TRBJ2-6; D remains ambiguous. Trimming cost V 6 bases and J 0 bases, with 12 bases left between them. Germline values: CDR1 SNHLY, CDR2 FYNNEI. The CDR3 is 16 residues long.

This rearrangement joins TRBV4-1 to TRBJ2-5; a possible D gene is TRBD2 (6 bases). The germline V and J ends were trimmed by 2 bases and 3 bases, with 10 bases remaining between them. Per the germline V gene, CDR1 is MGHRA and CDR2 is YSYEKL. There are 14 residues in the CDR3. The CDR3 bases are TGCGCCAGCAGCCAACTGACTAGAGAAGAGACCCAGTACTTC. Its protein is CASSQLTREETQYF.

The V call is TRBV18, the J call TRBJ1-5; the match to TRBD1 covers 7 bases. The V segment lost 2 bases and the J segment 6 bases; nucleotides outside the gene matches: 10. CDR3 length: 16 residues. Germline V gives CDR1 KGHSH, CDR2 LQKENI. CDR3 in DNA: TGTGCCAGCTCACCAGGGTCGACAGGGCAGGGTCAGCCCCAGCATTTT. It translates to CASSPGSTGQGQPQHF. The variable domain in full, completed from reference TRBV18 and TRBJ1-5, reads NAGVMQNPRHLVRRRGQEARLRCSPMKGHSHVYWYRQLPEEGLKFMVYLQKENIIDESGMPKERFSAEFPKEGPSILRIQQVVRGDSAAYFCASSPGSTGQGQPQHFGDGTRLSIL.

This clone was observed once. The gene calls are TRBV11-2 and TRBJ2-5, with a weak D call TRBD1 (6 bases). V lost 5 bases, J lost 8 bases, and 18 bases lay in between. The CDR3 is 14 amino acids. Germline V gives CDR1 SGHAT, CDR2 FQNNGV. CDR3 sequence: CASSNDRRGYTQYF. The DNA for the CDR3 is TGTGCCAGCAGCAACGACAGGCGAGGGTATACCCAGTACTTC.

The chain recombines TRBV5-1 with TRBJ1-1; TRBD1 might be the D (5 bases). V dropped 4 bases and J dropped 2 bases, with 12 bases sitting between them. The CDR3 has 14 residues. Germline values: CDR1 SGHRS, CDR2 YFSETQ. CDR3 protein: CASSRLGGNTEAFF. The CDR3 DNA is TGCGCCAGCAGCCGCCTCGGGGGAAACACTGAAGCTTTCTTT.

This chain connects TRBV10-3 to TRBJ1-2, with D possibly being TRBD1 (5 bases). V dropped 6 bases and J dropped 4 bases, with 21 bases sitting between them. The CDR3 loop spans 16 amino acids. Germline V gene lookup returns CDR1 ENHRY and CDR2 SYGVKD. The chain's CDR3 is CAISLDSFPQTYGYTF. The CDR3 bases are TGTGCCATCAGCCTAGACAGTTTCCCGCAAACCTATGGCTACACCTTC.

The rearrangement joins TRBV10-3 to TRBJ2-2, with 10 bases identical to TRBD1. CDR1 and CDR2 (germline): ENHRY, SYGVKD. This CDR3 region has 17 residues. V dropped 4 bases and J dropped 7; count of bases not matched to a gene: 12. CDR3 sequence reads: CAISANSGQGSGGELFF. The CDR3 nucleotides read TGTGCCATCAGTGCCAACTCGGGACAGGGGTCTGGCGGGGAGCTGTTTTTT.

This chain joins TRBV12-5 and TRBJ1-1; D is ambiguous. Germline V gene lookup returns CDR1 LGHNT and CDR2 FRNRAP. Trimming cost V 1 base and J 1 base, with 4 bases left between them. This CDR3 has 13 amino acids. The CDR3 loop is CASGLAGNTEAFF. The CDR3 nucleotides read TGTGCTAGTGGTTTGGCCGGGAACACTGAAGCTTTCTTT.

V and J are TRBV4-1 and TRBJ2-7, with unresolved D. There are 15 residues in the CDR3. Germline V CDR1 and CDR2: MGHRA, YSYEKL. The V and J ends lost 3 bases and 2 bases respectively, with 14 bases between them. Here the CDR3 reads CASSQTGSTTYEQYF. The DNA of the CDR3 is TGCGCCAGCAGCCAGACCGGGTCTACCACCTACGAGCAGTACTTC.

Only a few counts were recorded for this clone. The chain has TRBV27 and TRBJ2-5; 8 nucleotides agree with TRBD2. The CDR3 spans 15 residues. Germline V gives CDR1 MNHEY, CDR2 SMNVEV (reference sequence). The V gene end was trimmed by 5 bases and the J gene end by 5 bases; junction bases not matched to a gene: 10. The CDR3 DNA reads TGTGCCAGCAGTCCCGGACTAGCATGGTCGGAGACCCAGTACTTC. Translated: CASSPGLAWSETQYF.

The chain carries TRBV7-3 and TRBJ2-1; D unclear. The V and J ends lost 1 base and 0 bases respectively, with 16 bases between them. The CDR3 has 18 amino acids. Looked up from germline, CDR1 is SGHTA and CDR2 is FQGTGA. The CDR3 coding sequence is TGTGCCAGCAGCTTAAACCCCCCACTTACGAGCTCCTACAATGAGCAGTTCTTC. It encodes CASSLNPPLTSSYNEQFF.

The chain employs TRBV30 and TRBJ1-3; D is ambiguous. The germline V gene encodes CDR1 GTSNPN and CDR2 SVGIG (reference sequence). Deletions cut 0 bases from V and 4 bases from J, with 10 bases between. The CDR3 loop spans 14 amino acids. This chain's CDR3 is CAWSVYSEGNTIYF. CDR3 nucleotides: TGTGCCTGGAGTGTATATTCAGAAGGAAACACCATATATTTT.

This chain uses TRBV5-4 with TRBJ2-1; TRBD2 agrees at 7 bases. The CDR3 covers 16 residues. The germline gives CDR1 SGHNT, CDR2 YYREEE (reference sequence). The junction had 7 bases not matched to a gene; V was cut back by 4 bases and J by 0 bases. CDR3 amino acids: CASSPKRGSSYNEQFF. As DNA, the CDR3 is TGTGCCAGCAGCCCTAAGCGGGGCAGCTCCTACAATGAGCAGTTCTTC.

CDR3 in DNA: TGTGCCAGCTCACCGCCGGGACAGGGCATCTACAATGAGCAGTTCTTC. Translating it yields CASSPPGQGIYNEQFF. The J gene is TRBJ2-1, the V gene TRBV18, with 9 bases that match TRBD1. The length of the CDR3 is 16 residues. The germline V gene encodes CDR1 KGHSH and CDR2 LQKENI. After removal of 3 bases from V and 3 bases from J, the junction contained 6 bases not matched to a gene.

The rearrangement uses TRBV15 and TRBJ2-5; D is perhaps TRBD1 (6 bases). The CDR3 sequence is 13 residues long. The germline V gene has CDR1 LNHNV and CDR2 YYDKDF (reference sequence). Trimming removed 8 bases from V and 5 bases from J, with 15 bases in between. DNA for the CDR3: TGTGCCACCGGGACATACGGCGTTGAGACCCAGTACTTC. Translation gives CATGTYGVETQYF.

The chain joins TRBV28 to TRBJ1-3; D gene unclear. The CDR3 is 15 amino acids. Germline CDR1 and CDR2: MDHEN and SYDVKM. Trimming removed 2 bases at V and 0 bases at J, with 8 bases between. CDR3 loop: CASSLAGSSGNTIYF. Here the CDR3 DNA reads TGTGCCAGCAGTTTAGCCGGGTCCTCTGGAAACACCATATATTTT.

The chain links TRBV7-3 to TRBJ2-7; TRBD1 aligns across 9 bases. The germline CDR1 and CDR2 sequences are SGHTA and FQGTGA. The CDR3 runs to 13 residues. Losses at the gene ends were 5 bases for V and 3 bases for J; bases not matched to a gene: 2. The CDR3 nucleotides are TGTGCCAGCAGCCGGGACAGGGTCTACGAGCAGTACTTC. It yields the protein CASSRDRVYEQYF.

The CDR3 coding sequence is TGTGCCAGCAGTTTCTCCGGGACAGAAGCCTACGAGCAGTACTTC. Translated: CASSFSGTEAYEQYF. J is TRBJ2-7 and V is TRBV11-3, with 7 bases lining up with TRBD1. Germline trimming cut 6 bases from V and 2 bases from J; bases unmatched to any gene: 10. From germline, CDR1 is SGHNT and CDR2 YENEEA. There are 15 residues in the CDR3.

The chain uses TRBV19 and TRBJ2-1; 11 positions agree with TRBD2. The CDR3 is 17 residues long. V gave up 6 bases and J gave up 7 bases; unmatched junction bases: 14. Looked up from germline, CDR1 is LNHDA and CDR2 is SQIVND (reference sequence). The CDR3 protein is CASRPTPGLADGNEQFF. In DNA, the CDR3 is TGTGCCAGTAGACCCACCCCGGGACTAGCGGATGGGAATGAGCAGTTCTTC.